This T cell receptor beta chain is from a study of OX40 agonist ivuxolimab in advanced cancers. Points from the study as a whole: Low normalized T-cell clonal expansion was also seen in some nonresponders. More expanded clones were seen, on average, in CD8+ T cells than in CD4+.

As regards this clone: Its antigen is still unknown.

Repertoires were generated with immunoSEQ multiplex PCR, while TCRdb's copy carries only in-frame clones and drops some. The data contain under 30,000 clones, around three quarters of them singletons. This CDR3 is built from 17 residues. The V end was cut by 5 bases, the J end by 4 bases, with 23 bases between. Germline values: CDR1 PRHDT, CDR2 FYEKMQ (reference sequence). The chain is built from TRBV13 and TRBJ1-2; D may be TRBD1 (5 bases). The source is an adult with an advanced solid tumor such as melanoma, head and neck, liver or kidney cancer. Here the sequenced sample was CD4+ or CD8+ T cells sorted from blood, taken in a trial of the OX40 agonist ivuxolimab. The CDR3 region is CASSALYKGSLTYGYTF. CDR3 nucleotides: TGTGCCAGCAGCGCATTATATAAGGGGAGCTTAACCTATGGCTACACCTTC.